The T cell receptor beta chain described here comes from a study of T-cell reconstitution after alpha-beta-depleted transplantation in children. Study-level results: A year post-transplant, T-cell counts and diversity derived mostly from newly produced T cells.

TCRbeta library construction was performed incorporating unique molecular identifiers. MiXCR, run by TCRdb on the PCR reads, gives a single entry per CDR3 protein. The sample has hundreds of thousands of distinct CDR3 sequences, roughly a tenth seen once. This CDR3 is 19 amino acids long. Germline lookup yields CDR1 DFQATT and CDR2 SNEGSKA (reference sequence). The J segment lost 1 base and the V segment lost 3 bases, leaving 20 bases of the junction unmatched. Many counts were recorded for this clonotype. Its antigen is undetermined. The chain combines TRBV20-1 with TRBJ2-5; TRBD2 aligns across 7 bases. This receptor was obtained from a child less than two years old with acute myeloid leukemia, due to receive a stem cell transplant. Sequenced material: PBMCs, taken before TCRalphabeta/CD19-depleted stem cell transplant. The CDR3 here is CSARMSGPGGRWGQETQYF. The CDR3 DNA reads TGCAGTGCTAGGATGTCGGGGCCGGGAGGTCGATGGGGCCAAGAGACCCAGTACTTC.